This T cell receptor beta chain comes out of a study of T-cell memory formation after mild COVID-19. Overall study results and limits: Certain responding clones were present in pre-infection memory, suggesting participation of cross-reactive memory. Day 15 to 85 contractors were CD4/CD8 balanced; later expanders leaned CD4+.

This clonotype was picked up a small number of times. What it binds is unknown. Germline loops: CDR1 MGHRA, CDR2 YSYEKL. Trimming pared 0 bases from V and 7 bases from J, leaving 7 bases between. This CDR3 contains 13 residues. Employing constant-segment primers, 5'RACE generated TCR alpha and TCR beta cDNA libraries bearing sample barcodes and UMIs. TCRdb re-derived calls from the 5' RACE reads in MiXCR, one entry per CDR3 protein. The profile shows about 270,000 distinct CDR3 sequences, about a sixth of them singletons. The receptor was isolated from a man aged 18-30 years who had mild COVID-19 (a few samples of this study predate the infection). Cell type and time point are not known. The chain has TRBV4-1 and TRBJ2-1; D gene ambiguous. Input material: PBMCs or a T cell subset sorted from them (not recorded which). CDR3 sequence (DNA): TGCGCCAGCAGCCAAGATCCGATAAATGAGCAGTTCTTC. Translated, it gives CASSQDPINEQFF.